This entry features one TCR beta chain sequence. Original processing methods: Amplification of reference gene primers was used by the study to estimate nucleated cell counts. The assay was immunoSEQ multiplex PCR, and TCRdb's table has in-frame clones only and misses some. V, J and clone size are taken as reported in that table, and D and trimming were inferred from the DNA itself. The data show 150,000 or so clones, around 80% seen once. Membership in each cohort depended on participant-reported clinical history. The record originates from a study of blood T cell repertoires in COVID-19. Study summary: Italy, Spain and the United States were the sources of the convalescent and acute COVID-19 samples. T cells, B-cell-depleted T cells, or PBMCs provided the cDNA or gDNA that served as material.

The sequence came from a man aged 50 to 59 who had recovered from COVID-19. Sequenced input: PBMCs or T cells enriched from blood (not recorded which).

DNA of the CDR3: TGTGCCAGCAGCTTGCTCACCAGCGGGGGAATCAATGAGCAGTTCTTC. Protein product: CASSLLTSGGINEQFF. V and J are TRBV5-6 and TRBJ2-1; 8 bases match TRBD2. The ends lost 1 base at V and 6 bases at J; junction bases unmatched: 9. This CDR3 has 16 residues. Germline CDR1 and CDR2: SGHDT and YYEEEE.